This T cell receptor beta chain appears in the sequencing data of a study of CD8+ T cells in alopecia areata. The V gene's germline CDR1 is NSHNY and CDR2 SYGAGN. The CDR3 contains 15 residues. Trimming left V 0 bases short and J 2 bases short, with 10 bases between. Comment on this clone: The antigen is not known. Gene names and germline match the mouse. The sequenced fragment ends 4 residues before the CDR3 boundary, so the rest is inferred from the germline J gene.

Extraction and reverse transcription of RNA yielded cDNA as the sequencing template. Only in-frame clones appear in the TCRdb table, and some are missing; sequencing was by immunoSEQ multiplex PCR. Recorded here are 90,000 to 130,000 clones, none singletons. Study findings and constraints: Across lesional scalp, and particularly alopecia totalis/universalis, clonality surpassed that of normal scalp.

Sequencing was carried out using lesional skin. The chain has TRBV13-1 and TRBJ2-4, with D tentatively TRBD1 (6 bases). This sequence was found in a C3H/HeJ mouse with alopecia areata. Mice of this strain are of MHC haplotype H2-k. CDR3 in amino acids: CASSDVGQNQNTLYF. CDR3 DNA (partial): TGTGCCAGCAGTGATGTGGGACAAAATCAAAAC.